What follows describes a single T cell receptor (beta chain). The antigen remains undetermined. Construction of the TCR beta libraries employed iRepertoire HTBI primers in conjunction with Arm-PCR of CDR3 regions. TCRdb analysed the multiplex PCR reads with MiXCR anew, one entry per CDR3 protein. The sample holds roughly 500,000 distinct CDR3 sequences; about 13% are singletons and the top ten take 10%. This CDR3 contains 18 residues. The V segment lost 1 base and the J segment 2 bases; nucleotides outside the gene matches: 8. Looked up from germline, CDR1 is SGHRS and CDR2 is YFSETQ. Time point meaning: newly diagnosed GD, antithyroid drugs for less than 3 months. RNA extracted from PBMCs served as the sequencing template. The data belong to a study of regulatory T cells in long-lasting Graves disease. Whole-study results and caveats: Because few samples were included, accuracy may have been lower. TRBV28 was favored in persistent disease, as were TRBJ1-2 and TRBJ2-5. The TCR repertoire of persistent Graves' patients was less diverse than that of newly diagnosed ones.

The sample also formed part of further work on T cells in Graves' hyperthyroidism and ophthalmopathy. From that report: Patients with ophthalmopathy were separated from those with stable hyperthyroidism by a 13 V-J model.

The source of this sequence is a man younger than 45 with Graves disease. The V and J genes are TRBV5-1 and TRBJ2-6; 8 bases match TRBD1. Sequences were derived from peripheral blood mononuclear cells (PBMCs), sampled at new diagnosis, from a patient treated with antithyroid drugs. CDR3 sequence (DNA): TGCGCCAGCAGCTTGCGAGGACAGGGTTTCCCTGGGGCCAACGTCCTGACTTTC. As protein: CASSLRGQGFPGANVLTF.